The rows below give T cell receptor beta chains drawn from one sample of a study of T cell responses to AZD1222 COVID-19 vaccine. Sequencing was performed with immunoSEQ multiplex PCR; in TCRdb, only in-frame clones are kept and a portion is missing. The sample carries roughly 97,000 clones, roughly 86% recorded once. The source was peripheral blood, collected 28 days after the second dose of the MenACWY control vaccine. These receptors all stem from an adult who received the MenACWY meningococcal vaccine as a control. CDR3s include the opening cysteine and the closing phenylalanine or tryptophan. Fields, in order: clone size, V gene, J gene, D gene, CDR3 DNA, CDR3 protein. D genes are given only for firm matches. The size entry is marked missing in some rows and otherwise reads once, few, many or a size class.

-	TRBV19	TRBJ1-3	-	TGTGCCAGTAGTAGCACACCGAGCTACGCGAACACCATATATTTT	CASSSTPSYANTIYF
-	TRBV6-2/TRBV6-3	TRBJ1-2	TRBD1	TGTGCCAGCAGCCTCGACGGACAGGGGAGACTTAACTATGGCTACACCTTC	CASSLDGQGRLNYGYTF
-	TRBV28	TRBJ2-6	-	TGTGCCAGCAGTTCAGCTGGGGCCAACGTCCTGACTTTC	CASSSAGANVLTF
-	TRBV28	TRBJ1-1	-	TGTGCCAGCAGTTCGATATCCGGGTGGGGGAAAGGTGTTAGGGAAGCTTTCTTT	CASSSISGWGKGVREAFF
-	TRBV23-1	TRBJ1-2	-	TGCGCCAGCAGTCACTGCGACAGCTTC	CASSHCDSF
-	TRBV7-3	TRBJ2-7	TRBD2	TGTGCCAGCAGCTTACGGACTAGCGGGGGCTCCGAGCAGTACTTC	CASSLRTSGGSEQYF
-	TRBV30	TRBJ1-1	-	TGTGCCTGGAGGGGGAATTTAAACACTGAAGCTTTCTTT	CAWRGNLNTEAFF
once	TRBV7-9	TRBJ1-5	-	TGTGCCAGCAGCCCCCCCGGAAATAGCAATCAGCCCCAGCATTTT	CASSPPGNSNQPQHF
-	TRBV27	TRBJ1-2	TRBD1	TGTGCCAGCAGTTTTAAGGGACAGCAGCTTTTGGATGGCTACACCTTC	CASSFKGQQLLDGYTF
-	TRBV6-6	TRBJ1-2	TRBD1	TGTGCCAGCAGTCAGGGGGTCTATGGCTACACCTTC	CASSQGVYGYTF
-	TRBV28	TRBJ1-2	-	TGTGCCAGCAGTTTGAACCGGCGTAACTATGGCTACACCTTC	CASSLNRRNYGYTF
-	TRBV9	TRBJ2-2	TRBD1	TGTGCCAGCAGCCTTGGGGCGACAGGGGCCGGGGAGCTGTTTTTT	CASSLGATGAGELFF
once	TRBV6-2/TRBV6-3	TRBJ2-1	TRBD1	TGTGCCAGCAGTGGACAGGGGGACAATGAGCAGTTCTTC	CASSGQGDNEQFF
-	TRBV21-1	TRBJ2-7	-	TGTGCCAGCAGCAAAGTCCTACCGGGGCGCAGCTCCTACGAGCAGTACTTC	CASSKVLPGRSSYEQYF
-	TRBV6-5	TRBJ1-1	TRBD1	TGTGCCAGCAGTTACAACGACAGGGGGCCAGCTTTCTTT	CASSYNDRGPAFF
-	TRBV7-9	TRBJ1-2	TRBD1	TGTGCCAGCAGCTTAATCGAGGGACAGGCCCTTAAATTCTTC	CASSLIEGQALKFF
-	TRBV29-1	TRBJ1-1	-	TGCAGCGTTGATTCGGGGGTGGACACTGAAGCTTTCTTT	CSVDSGVDTEAFF
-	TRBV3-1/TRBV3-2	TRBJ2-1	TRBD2	TGTGCCAGCAGCCAAGATTTAGCGGGGGGGTTGCCGAACAATGAGCAGTTCTTC	CASSQDLAGGLPNNEQFF
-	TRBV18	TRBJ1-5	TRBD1	TGTGCCAGCTCATCACTTGGGACAGCCGGCAATCAGCCCCAGCATTTT	CASSSLGTAGNQPQHF
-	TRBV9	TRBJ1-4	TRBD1	TGTGCCAGCAGCCCCCAGGGGGGGGCTAGGGGTGAAAAACTGTTTTTT	CASSPQGGARGEKLFF
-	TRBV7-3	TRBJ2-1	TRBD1	TGTGCCAGCAGCTCCAGACAGGGAAGTGGTGACAATGAGCAGTTCTTC	CASSSRQGSGDNEQFF
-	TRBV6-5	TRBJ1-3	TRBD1	TGTGCCAGCAGTTACACAAACAGGGGTTCTGGAAACACCATATATTTT	CASSYTNRGSGNTIYF
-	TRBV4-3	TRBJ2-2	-	TGCGCCAGCAGCCAAGATCCCGGGACAACGAACACCGGGGAGCTGTTTTTT	CASSQDPGTTNTGELFF
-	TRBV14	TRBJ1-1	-	TGTGCCAGCAGTCTCCCGGGGATGAACACTGAAGCTTTCTTT	CASSLPGMNTEAFF
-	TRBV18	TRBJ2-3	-	TGTGCCAGCTCACCAAGGCTAGGTGACGGCTTCACAGATACGCAGTATTTT	CASSPRLGDGFTDTQYF
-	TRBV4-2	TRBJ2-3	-	TGTGCCAGCAGCCAAGACGGGGGCACAGATACGCAGTATTTT	CASSQDGGTDTQYF
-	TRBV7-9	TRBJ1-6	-	TGTGCCAGCAGCTTAGTTCAGGCGCAAAATTCACCCCTCCACTTT	CASSLVQAQNSPLHF
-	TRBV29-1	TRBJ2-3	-	TGCAGCGTGGAAGGCATCGGTACGCAGTATTTT	CSVEGIGTQYF
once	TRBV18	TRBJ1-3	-	TGTGCCAGCTCACCACCCGGCAGGGCGGCTGGAAACACCATATATTTT	CASSPPGRAAGNTIYF
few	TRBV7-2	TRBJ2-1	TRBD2	TGTGCCAGCAGCTTAGTCCGGGGGGGGAATGAGCAGTTCTTC	CASSLVRGGNEQFF
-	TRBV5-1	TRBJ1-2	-	TGCGCCAGCAGCTTGGACCCGAACTATGGCTACACCTTC	CASSLDPNYGYTF
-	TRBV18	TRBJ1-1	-	TGTGCCAGCTCACCCCAGAGAACACTGGCTGAAGCTTTCTTT	CASSPQRTLAEAFF
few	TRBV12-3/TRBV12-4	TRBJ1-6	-	TGTGCCAGCAGGTTGGACGGTGGTTCACCCCTCCACTTT	CASRLDGGSPLHF
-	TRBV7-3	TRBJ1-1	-	TGTGCCAGCAGCTTAATGAGGGACACTGAAGCTTTCTTT	CASSLMRDTEAFF
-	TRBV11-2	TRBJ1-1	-	TGTGCCAGCAGCTTAGGACAGCTGAACACTGAAGCTTTCTTT	CASSLGQLNTEAFF
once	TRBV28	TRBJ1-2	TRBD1	TGTGCCAGCGACCCACTTCGGACAGGGACTAACTATGGCTACACCTTC	CASDPLRTGTNYGYTF
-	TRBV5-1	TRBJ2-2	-	TGCGCCAGCAGCCGTACCTCCGGGACATCCACCACCGGGGAGCTGTTTTTT	CASSRTSGTSTTGELFF
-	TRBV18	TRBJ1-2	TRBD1	TGTGCCAGCTCACCGCTTGGGGGACAGGGGGCTCATGGCTACACCTTC	CASSPLGGQGAHGYTF
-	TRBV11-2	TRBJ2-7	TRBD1	TGTGCCAGCAGCTCCAGGGACAGGGGAGTCTACGAGCAGTACTTC	CASSSRDRGVYEQYF
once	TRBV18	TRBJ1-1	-	TGTGCCAGCTCTTCTGGGGCGAACACTGAAGCTTTCTTT	CASSSGANTEAFF
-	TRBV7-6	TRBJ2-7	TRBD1	TGTGCCAGCAGCCAGGGACAGGGAGTGTCCTACGAGCAGTACTTC	CASSQGQGVSYEQYF
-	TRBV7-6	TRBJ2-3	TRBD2	TGTGCCAGCAGCTGGACTGGCGGGGGAAGCACAGATACGCAGTATTTT	CASSWTGGGSTDTQYF
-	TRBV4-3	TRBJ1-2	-	TGCGCCAGCAGCCAAGATGTAGGGGATGGCTACACCTTC	CASSQDVGDGYTF
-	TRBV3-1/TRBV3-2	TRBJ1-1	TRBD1	TGTGCCAGCAGCCGCGCCGGGACAGTAATGAACACTGAAGCTTTCTTT	CASSRAGTVMNTEAFF
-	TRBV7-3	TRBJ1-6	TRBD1	TGTGCCAGCAGCCCCGACGGACAGGGTAATTCACCCCTCCACTTT	CASSPDGQGNSPLHF